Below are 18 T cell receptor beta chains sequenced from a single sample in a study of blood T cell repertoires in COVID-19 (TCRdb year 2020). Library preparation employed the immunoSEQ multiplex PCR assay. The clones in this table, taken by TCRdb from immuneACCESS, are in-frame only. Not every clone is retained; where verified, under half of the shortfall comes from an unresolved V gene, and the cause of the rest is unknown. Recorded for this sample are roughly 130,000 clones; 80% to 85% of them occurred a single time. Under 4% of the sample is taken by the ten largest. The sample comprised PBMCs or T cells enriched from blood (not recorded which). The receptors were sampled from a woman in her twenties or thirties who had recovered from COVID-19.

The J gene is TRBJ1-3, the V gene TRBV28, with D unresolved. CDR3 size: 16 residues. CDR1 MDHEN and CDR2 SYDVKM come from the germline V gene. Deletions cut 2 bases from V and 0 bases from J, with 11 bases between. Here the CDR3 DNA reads TGTGCCAGCAGTTTAGGAGTATTCACCTCTGGAAACACCATATATTTT. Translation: CASSLGVFTSGNTIYF.

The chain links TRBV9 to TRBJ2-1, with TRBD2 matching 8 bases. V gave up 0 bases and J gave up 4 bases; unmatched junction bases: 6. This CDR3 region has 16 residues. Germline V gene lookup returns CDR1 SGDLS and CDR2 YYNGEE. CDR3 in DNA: TGTGCCAGCAGCGTAGGACTAGCGCAAGCTTACAATGAGCAGTTCTTC. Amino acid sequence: CASSVGLAQAYNEQFF.

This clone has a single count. The DNA for the CDR3 is TGTGCCAGCAGCCTCGGGACATTAGATACGCAGTATTTT. Translation gives CASSLGTLDTQYF. V is TRBV11-2 and J is TRBJ2-3; tentative D call: TRBD1 (6 bases). This CDR3 contains 13 residues. Trimming took off 5 bases at V and 5 bases at J, with 11 bases between the two ends. Germline-derived CDR1 and CDR2 are SGHAT and FQNNGV. Full variable domain (rest looked up from reference TRBV11-2 and TRBJ2-3): EAGVAQSPRYKIIEKRQSVAFWCNPISGHATLYWYQQILGQGPKLLIQFQNNGVVDDSQLPKDRFSAERLKGVDSTLKIQPAKLEDSAVYLCASSLGTLDTQYFGPGTRLTVL.

The CDR3 loop reads CASSLSTSGYGEQFF. The DNA of the CDR3 is TGTGCCAGCAGCTTATCGACTAGCGGGTACGGTGAGCAGTTCTTC. V gene TRBV7-9 combines with J gene TRBJ2-1; 10 nucleotides agree with TRBD2. Germline loops: CDR1 SEHNR, CDR2 FQNEAQ (reference sequence). The CDR3 covers 15 residues. The ends lost 2 bases at V and 9 bases at J; junction bases unmatched: 7.

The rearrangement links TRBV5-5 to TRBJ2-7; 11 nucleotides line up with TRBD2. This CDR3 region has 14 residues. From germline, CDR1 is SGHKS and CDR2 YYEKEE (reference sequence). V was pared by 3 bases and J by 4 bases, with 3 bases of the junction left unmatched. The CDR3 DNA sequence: TGTGCCAGCAGCTCCCTAGCGGGAGGTTACGAGCAGTACTTC. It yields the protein CASSSLAGGYEQYF.

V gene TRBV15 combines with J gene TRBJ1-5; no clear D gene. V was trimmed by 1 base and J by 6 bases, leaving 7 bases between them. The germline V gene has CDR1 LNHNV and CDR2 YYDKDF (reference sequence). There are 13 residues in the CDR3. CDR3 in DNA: TGTGCCACCAGCAGAGGGTTCGGTCAGCCCCAGCATTTT. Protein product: CATSRGFGQPQHF.

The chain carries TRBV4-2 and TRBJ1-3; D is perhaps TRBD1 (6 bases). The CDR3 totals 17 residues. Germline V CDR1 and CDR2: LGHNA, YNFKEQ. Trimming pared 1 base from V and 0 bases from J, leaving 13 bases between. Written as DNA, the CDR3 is TGTGCCAGCAGCCAAGGGATAGGACAGTACTCTGGAAACACCATATATTTT. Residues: CASSQGIGQYSGNTIYF.

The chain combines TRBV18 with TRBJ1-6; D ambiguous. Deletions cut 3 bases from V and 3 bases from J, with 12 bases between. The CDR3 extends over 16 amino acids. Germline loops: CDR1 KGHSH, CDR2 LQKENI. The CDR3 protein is CASSPQAGNYNSPLHF. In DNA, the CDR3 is TGTGCCAGCTCACCCCAAGCGGGAAACTATAATTCACCCCTCCACTTT.

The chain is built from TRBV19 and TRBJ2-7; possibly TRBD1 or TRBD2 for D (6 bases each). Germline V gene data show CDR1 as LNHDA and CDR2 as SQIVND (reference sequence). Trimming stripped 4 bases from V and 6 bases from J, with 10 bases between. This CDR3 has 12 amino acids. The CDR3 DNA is TGTGCCAGTAGTAGAGAGGGGGGCGAGCAGTACTTC. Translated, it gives CASSREGGEQYF.

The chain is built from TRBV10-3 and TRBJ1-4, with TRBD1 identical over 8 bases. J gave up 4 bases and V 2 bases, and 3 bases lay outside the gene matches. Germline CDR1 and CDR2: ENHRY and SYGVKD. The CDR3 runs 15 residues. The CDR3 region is CAISEPGQGNEKLFF. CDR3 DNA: TGTGCCATCAGTGAGCCCGGACAGGGTAATGAAAAACTGTTTTTT.

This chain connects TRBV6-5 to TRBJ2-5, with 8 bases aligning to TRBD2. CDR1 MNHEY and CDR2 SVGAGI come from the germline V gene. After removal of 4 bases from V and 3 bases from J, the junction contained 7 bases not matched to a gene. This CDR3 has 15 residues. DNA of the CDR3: TGTGCCAGCAGTTTGGCGGGGACTAGAAAAGAGACCCAGTACTTC. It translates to CASSLAGTRKETQYF.

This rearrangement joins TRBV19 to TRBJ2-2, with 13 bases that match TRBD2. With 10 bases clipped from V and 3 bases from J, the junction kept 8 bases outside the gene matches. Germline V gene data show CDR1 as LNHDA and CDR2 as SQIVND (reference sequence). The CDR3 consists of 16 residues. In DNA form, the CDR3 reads TGTGCCACTCAAAAGACTAGCGGGAGGTACACCGGGGAGCTGTTTTTT. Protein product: CATQKTSGRYTGELFF.

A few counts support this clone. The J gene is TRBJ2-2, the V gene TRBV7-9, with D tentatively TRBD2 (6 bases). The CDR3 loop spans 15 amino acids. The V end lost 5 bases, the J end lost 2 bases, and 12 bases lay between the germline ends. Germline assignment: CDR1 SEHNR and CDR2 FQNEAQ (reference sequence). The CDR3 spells CASSRDSYNTGELFF. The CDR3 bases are TGTGCCAGCAGCCGGGACTCGTATAACACCGGGGAGCTGTTTTTT.

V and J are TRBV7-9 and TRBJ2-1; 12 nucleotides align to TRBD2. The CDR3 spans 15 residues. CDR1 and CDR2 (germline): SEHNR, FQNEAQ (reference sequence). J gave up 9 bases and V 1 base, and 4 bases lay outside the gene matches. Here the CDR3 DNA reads TGTGCCAGCAGCTTAGGGACTAGCGGGACTGGTGAGCAGTTCTTC. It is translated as CASSLGTSGTGEQFF.

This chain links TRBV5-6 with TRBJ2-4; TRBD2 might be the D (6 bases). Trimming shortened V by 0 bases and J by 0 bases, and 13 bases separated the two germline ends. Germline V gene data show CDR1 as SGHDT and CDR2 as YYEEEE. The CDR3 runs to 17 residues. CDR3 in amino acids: CASSLALGGLAKNIQYF. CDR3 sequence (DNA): TGTGCCAGCAGCTTGGCCTTGGGGGGACTAGCCAAAAACATTCAGTACTTC.

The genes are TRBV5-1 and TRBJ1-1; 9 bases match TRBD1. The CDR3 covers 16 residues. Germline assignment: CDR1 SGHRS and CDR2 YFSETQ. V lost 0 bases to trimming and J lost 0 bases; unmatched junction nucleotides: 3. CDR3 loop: CASSLGTGGLNTEAFF. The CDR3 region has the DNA TGCGCCAGCAGCTTGGGTACAGGGGGCCTGAACACTGAAGCTTTCTTT.

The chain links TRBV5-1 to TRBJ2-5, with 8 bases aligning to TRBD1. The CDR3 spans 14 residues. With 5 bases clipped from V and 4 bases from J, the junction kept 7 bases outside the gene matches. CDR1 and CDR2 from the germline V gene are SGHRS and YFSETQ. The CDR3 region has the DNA TGCGCCAGCAGACCGGCGGACAGGGCAGAGACCCAGTACTTC. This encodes CASRPADRAETQYF.

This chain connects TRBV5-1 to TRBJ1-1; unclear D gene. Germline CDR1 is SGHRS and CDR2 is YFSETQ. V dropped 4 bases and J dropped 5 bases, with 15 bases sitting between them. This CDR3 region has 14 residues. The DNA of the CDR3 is TGCGCCAGCAGCGCCCGTGGGCCTGGGACTGAAGCTTTCTTT. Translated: CASSARGPGTEAFF.